This TCR beta chain was documented in a study of cytomegalovirus exposure and HLA in healthy donors. Findings and caveats of the study: Association with HLA alleles at 0.05 false discovery rate was found for 16,951 TCR beta sequences in a later analysis.

Notes on this clone: Its antigen remains unidentified.

The PCR ran on 60 Vbeta and 13 Jbeta primers. Assay used: immunoSEQ multiplex PCR; TCRdb lists only in-frame clones, some missing. The sample lists fewer than 200,000 clones, 70% to 90% occurring once. The CDR3 has 15 residues. Germline V gives CDR1 MDHEN, CDR2 SYDVKM. V was pared by 5 bases and J by 3 bases, with 4 bases of the junction left unmatched. This receptor was obtained from a woman aged 25 to 45 in good health and CMV-seronegative. The rearrangement joins TRBV28 to TRBJ1-4; 9 positions agree with TRBD1. Source material: PBMCs. CDR3 sequence (DNA): TGTGCCAGCAGTGCTTACAGGGGGCCTAATGAAAAACTGTTTTTT. This translates into CASSAYRGPNEKLFF.